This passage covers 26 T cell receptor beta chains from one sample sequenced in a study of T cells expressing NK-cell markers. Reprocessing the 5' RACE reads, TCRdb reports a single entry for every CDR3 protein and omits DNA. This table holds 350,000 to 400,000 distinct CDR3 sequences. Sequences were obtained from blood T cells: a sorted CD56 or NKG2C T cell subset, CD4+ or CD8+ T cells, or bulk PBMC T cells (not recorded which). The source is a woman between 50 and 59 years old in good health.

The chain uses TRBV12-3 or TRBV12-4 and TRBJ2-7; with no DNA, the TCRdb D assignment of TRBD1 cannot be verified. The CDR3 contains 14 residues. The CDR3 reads CASSPKLTVPEQYF.

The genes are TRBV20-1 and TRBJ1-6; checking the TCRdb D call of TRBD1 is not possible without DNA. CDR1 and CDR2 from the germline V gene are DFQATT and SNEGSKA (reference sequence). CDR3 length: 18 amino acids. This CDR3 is CSAASPGEFSSYNSPLHF.

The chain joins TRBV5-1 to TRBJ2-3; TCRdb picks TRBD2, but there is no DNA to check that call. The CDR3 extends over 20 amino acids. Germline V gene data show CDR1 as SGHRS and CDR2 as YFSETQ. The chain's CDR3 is CASSLGILGALLRGTDTQYF.

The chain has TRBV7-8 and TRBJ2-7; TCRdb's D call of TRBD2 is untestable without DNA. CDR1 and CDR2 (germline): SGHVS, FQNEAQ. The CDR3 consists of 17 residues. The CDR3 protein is CASSPRVGASGMWEQYF.

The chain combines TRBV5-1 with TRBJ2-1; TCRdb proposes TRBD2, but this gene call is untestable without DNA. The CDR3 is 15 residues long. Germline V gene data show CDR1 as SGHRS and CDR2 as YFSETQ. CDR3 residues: CASSPTSERYNEQFF.

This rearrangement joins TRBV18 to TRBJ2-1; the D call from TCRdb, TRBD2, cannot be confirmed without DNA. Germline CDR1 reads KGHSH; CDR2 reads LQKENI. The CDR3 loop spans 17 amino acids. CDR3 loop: CASSQRLAGGPGYEQFF.

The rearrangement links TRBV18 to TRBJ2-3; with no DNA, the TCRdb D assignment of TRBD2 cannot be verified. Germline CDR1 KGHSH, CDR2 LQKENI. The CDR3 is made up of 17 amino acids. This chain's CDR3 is CASSPRVGSGPGDTQYF.

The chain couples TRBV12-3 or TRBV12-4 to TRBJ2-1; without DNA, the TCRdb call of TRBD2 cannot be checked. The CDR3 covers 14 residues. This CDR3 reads CASGNSGERNEQFF.

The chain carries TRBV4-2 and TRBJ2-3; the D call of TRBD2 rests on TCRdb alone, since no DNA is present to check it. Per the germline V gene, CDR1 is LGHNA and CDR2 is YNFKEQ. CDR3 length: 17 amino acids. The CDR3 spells CASSPGTSGSITDTQYF.

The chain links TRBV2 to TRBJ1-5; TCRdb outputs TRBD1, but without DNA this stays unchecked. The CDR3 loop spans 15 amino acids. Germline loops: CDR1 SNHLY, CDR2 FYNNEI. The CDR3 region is CASSEGPGSGQPQHF.

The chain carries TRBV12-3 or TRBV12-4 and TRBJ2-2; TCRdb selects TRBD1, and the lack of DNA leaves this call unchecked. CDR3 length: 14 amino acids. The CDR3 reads CASSLQGWIGELFF.

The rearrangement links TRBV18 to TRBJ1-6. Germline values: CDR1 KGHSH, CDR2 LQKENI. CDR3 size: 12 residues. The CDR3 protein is CASSTQALHLHF.

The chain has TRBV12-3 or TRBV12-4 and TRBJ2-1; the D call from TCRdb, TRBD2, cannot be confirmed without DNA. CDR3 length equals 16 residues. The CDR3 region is CASSLNLAGLYNEQFF.

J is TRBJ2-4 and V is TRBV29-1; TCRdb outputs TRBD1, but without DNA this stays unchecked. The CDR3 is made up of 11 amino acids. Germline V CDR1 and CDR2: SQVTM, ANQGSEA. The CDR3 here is CSVERLDRQYF.

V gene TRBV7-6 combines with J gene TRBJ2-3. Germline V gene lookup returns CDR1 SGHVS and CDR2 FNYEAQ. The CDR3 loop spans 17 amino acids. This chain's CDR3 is CASSSGVGRWPRDTQYF. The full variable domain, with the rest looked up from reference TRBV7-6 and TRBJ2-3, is GAGVSQSPRYKVTKRGQDVALRCDPISGHVSLYWYRQALGQGPEFLTYFNYEAQQDKSGLPNDRFSAERPEGSISTLTIQRTEQRDSAMYRCASSSGVGRWPRDTQYFGPGTRLTVL.

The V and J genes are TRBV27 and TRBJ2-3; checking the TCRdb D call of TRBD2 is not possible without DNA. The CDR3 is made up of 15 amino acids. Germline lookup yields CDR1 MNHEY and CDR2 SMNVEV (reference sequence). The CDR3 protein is CASLGLAGTADTQYF.

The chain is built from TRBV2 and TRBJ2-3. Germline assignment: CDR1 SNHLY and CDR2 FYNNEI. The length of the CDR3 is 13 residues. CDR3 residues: CASSEFRADTQYF.

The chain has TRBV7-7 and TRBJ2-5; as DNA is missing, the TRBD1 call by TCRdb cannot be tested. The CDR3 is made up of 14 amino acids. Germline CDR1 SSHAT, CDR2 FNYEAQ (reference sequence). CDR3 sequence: CASSLSAGGETQYF.

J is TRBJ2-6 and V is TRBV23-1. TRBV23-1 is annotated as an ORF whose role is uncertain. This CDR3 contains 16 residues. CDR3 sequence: CASSPRQRSGANVLTF.

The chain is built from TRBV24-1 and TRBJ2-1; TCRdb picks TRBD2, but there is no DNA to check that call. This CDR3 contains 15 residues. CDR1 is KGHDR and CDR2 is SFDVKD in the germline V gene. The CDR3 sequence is CATSGASGRYNEQFF.

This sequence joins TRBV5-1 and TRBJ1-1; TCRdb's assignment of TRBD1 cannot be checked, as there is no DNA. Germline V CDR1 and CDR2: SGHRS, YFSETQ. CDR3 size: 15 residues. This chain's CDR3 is CASSTRDRGRTEAFF.

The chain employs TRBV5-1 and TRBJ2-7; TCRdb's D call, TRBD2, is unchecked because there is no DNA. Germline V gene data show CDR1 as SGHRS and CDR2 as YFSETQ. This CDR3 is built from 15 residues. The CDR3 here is CASSVGGTSVYEQYF.

The CDR3 sequence: CASSPQKAVNTDTQYF. V and J are TRBV27 and TRBJ2-3; the D gene TCRdb calls, TRBD2, cannot be checked with no DNA. The CDR3 contains 16 residues. From germline, CDR1 is MNHEY and CDR2 SMNVEV (reference sequence).

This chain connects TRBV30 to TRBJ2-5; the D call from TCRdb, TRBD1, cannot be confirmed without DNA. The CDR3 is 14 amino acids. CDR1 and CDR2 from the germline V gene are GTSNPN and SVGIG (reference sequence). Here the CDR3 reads CAWGRAPGAETQYF.

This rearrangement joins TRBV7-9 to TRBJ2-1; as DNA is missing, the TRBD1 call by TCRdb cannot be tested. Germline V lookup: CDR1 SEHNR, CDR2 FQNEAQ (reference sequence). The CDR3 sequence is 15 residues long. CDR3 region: CASSAGTATSNEQFF.

The CDR3: CATSDLATDSYNEQFF. The chain links TRBV24-1 to TRBJ2-1; the D call from TCRdb, TRBD2, cannot be confirmed without DNA. This CDR3 has 16 residues. Germline lookup yields CDR1 KGHDR and CDR2 SFDVKD.